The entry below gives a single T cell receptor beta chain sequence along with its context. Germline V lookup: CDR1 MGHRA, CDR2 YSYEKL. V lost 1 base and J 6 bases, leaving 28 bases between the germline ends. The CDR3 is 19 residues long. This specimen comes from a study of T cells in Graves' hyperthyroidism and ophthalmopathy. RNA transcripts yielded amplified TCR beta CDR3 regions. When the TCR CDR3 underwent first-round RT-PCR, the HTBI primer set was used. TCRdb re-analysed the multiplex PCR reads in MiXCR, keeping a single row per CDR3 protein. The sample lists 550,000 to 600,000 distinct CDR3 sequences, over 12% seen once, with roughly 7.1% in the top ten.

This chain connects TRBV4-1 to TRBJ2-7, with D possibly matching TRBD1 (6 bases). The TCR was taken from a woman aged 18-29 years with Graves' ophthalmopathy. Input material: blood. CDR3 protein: CASSQGFGRGGMDGLEQYF. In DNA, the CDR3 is TGCGCCAGCAGCCAAGGGTTCGGCAGGGGTGGGATGGATGGGCTCGAGCAGTACTTC.